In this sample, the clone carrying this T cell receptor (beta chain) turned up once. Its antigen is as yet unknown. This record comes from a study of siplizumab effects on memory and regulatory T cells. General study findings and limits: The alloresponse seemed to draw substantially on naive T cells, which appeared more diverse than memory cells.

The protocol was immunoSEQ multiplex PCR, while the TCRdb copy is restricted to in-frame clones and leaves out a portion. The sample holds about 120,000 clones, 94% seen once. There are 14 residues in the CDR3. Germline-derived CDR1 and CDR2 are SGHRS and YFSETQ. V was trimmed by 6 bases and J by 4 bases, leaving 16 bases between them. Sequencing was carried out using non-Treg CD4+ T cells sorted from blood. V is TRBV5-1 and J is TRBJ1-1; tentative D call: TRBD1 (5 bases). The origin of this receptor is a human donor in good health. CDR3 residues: CASKTSQVGTEAFF. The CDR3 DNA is TGCGCCAGCAAAACTTCACAGGTGGGCACTGAAGCTTTCTTT.